This entry lists 20 T cell receptor beta chains sequenced from one sample in a study of early T cells in non-severe SARS-CoV-2 infection. TCRdb analysed the 5' RACE reads with MiXCR anew, one entry per CDR3 protein. Among under 80,000 distinct CDR3 sequences, approximately 13% were seen once, and the ten largest hold roughly 4.7%. Sequenced: whole blood. The origin of the receptors is an adult who was a healthcare worker with PCR-confirmed SARS-CoV-2 infection or an uninfected control (not recorded which).

This clonotype was observed many times. This chain uses TRBV29-1 with TRBJ2-1; 12 nucleotides agree with TRBD2. The germline CDR1 and CDR2 sequences are SQVTM and ANQGSEA. This CDR3 spans 14 amino acids. Losses at the gene ends were 4 bases for V and 8 bases for J; bases not matched to a gene: 6. The CDR3 sequence: CSVGTSGVRDEQFF. The DNA of the CDR3 is TGCAGCGTTGGGACTAGCGGGGTTCGGGATGAGCAGTTCTTC.

The table lists this clonotype with many counts. CDR3 DNA sequence: TGCAGCGTTGAGGACGATGAAAAACTGTTTTTT. As protein: CSVEDDEKLFF. This chain connects TRBV29-1 to TRBJ1-4; unclear D gene. Germline V gene data show CDR1 as SQVTM and CDR2 as ANQGSEA. CDR3 length: 11 residues. V was cut by 3 bases and J by 6 bases, with 5 bases left in between.

V and J are TRBV5-5 and TRBJ2-3, with D maybe TRBD1 (5 bases). Germline V gene sequence: CDR1 SGHKS, CDR2 YYEKEE (reference sequence). CDR3 length: 15 residues. The V end was cut by 1 base, the J end by 4 bases, with 13 bases between. CDR3 coding DNA: TGTGCCAGCAGCTTGTATTCAGGGATAGCAGATACGCAGTATTTT. This sequence encodes CASSLYSGIADTQYF.

The sample holds a few counts of this clonotype. The DNA is omitted, as the CDR3 cannot be located on it reliably, and the CDR3 follows TCRdb's listing. This sequence joins TRBV12-3 or TRBV12-4 and TRBJ2-2; no check of the table's D call, TRBD1, against the DNA was made. The CDR3 comprises 16 residues, both ends counted. The CDR3 loop reads CASTRDLGGGPGSCFF.

This clonotype came up many times. The chain uses TRBV3-1 and TRBJ2-7, with D uncertain. CDR3 size: 13 residues. V lost 2 bases and J 6 bases, leaving 11 bases between the germline ends. From germline, CDR1 is LGHDT and CDR2 YNNKEL (reference sequence). The CDR3 loop is CASSQLWAREQYF. The CDR3 coding sequence is TGTGCCAGCAGCCAACTGTGGGCCCGCGAGCAGTACTTC.

This clonotype occurred many times. The chain links TRBV6-1 to TRBJ1-5, with D unresolved. The CDR3 is 14 residues long. The germline V gene encodes CDR1 MNHNS and CDR2 SASEGT. Trimming removed 8 bases from V and 0 bases from J, with 11 bases in between. The CDR3 reads CASGEAYSNQPQHF. CDR3 coding DNA: TGTGCCAGCGGGGAAGCGTATAGCAATCAGCCCCAGCATTTT.

This clonotype came up a few times. The CDR3 nucleotides read TGTGCCAGCAGCCCCGCTTCTCTGACAGGTTTCGAGCAGTACTTC. Translated, it gives CASSPASLTGFEQYF. The chain links TRBV3-1 to TRBJ2-7; possible D gene TRBD1, 6 bases. The V and J ends lost 4 bases and 6 bases respectively, with 19 bases between them. Germline assignment: CDR1 LGHDT and CDR2 YNNKEL (reference sequence). The CDR3 totals 15 residues.

The table lists this clonotype with a few counts. The genes are TRBV11-1 and TRBJ2-2, with D uncertain. V was cut by 5 bases and J by 2 bases, with 15 bases left in between. Germline V gene lookup returns CDR1 SGHAT and CDR2 FQDESV (reference sequence). The CDR3 contains 16 residues. The CDR3 here is CASSARAPRNTGELFF. The CDR3 coding sequence is TGTGCCAGCAGCGCCAGAGCCCCAAGAAACACCGGGGAGCTGTTTTTT.

This clonotype was detected only a few times. The V gene is TRBV6-6, the J gene TRBJ1-6; tentative D call: TRBD1 (5 bases). The CDR3 runs 17 residues. V gave up 3 bases and J gave up 0 bases, with 12 bases separating them. CDR1 is MNHNY, CDR2 SVGAGI, per germline (reference sequence). DNA for the CDR3: TGTGCCAGCAGTTATAGTCCAGGGAGCTCCTATAATTCACCCCTCCACTTT. Encoded protein: CASSYSPGSSYNSPLHF.

This clonotype was counted at least ten times. The chain employs TRBV2 and TRBJ2-3, with D possibly TRBD2 on 6 matching bases. CDR1 is SNHLY, CDR2 FYNNEI, per germline. This CDR3 has 17 amino acids. V lost 4 bases, J lost 2 bases, and 19 bases lay in between. CDR3 sequence: CASSVVRDWGITDTQYF. Written as DNA, the CDR3 is TGTGCCAGCAGTGTCGTCCGGGACTGGGGAATCACAGATACGCAGTATTTT.

This clonotype was recorded at least ten times. This chain joins TRBV5-5 and TRBJ1-2, with D hard to call. This CDR3 spans 15 amino acids. Germline assignment: CDR1 SGHKS and CDR2 YYEKEE (reference sequence). V was pared by 3 bases and J by 7 bases, with 19 bases between. The CDR3 DNA is TGTGCCAGCAGCTGGACGGACGCCCAGCCGACTGGCTACACCTTC. As protein: CASSWTDAQPTGYTF.

This clonotype was seen many times. J is TRBJ2-1 and V is TRBV20-1; tentatively, D is TRBD2 (5 bases). There are 14 residues in the CDR3. Per germline, CDR1 DFQATT and CDR2 SNEGSKA (reference sequence). V dropped 0 bases and J dropped 5 bases, with 11 bases sitting between them. CDR3 sequence (DNA): TGCAGTGCTAGAGATCGGCTAGCAGACAATGAGCAGTTCTTC. Residues: CSARDRLADNEQFF.

There are many counts of this clonotype. The chain employs TRBV5-1 and TRBJ2-7, with 10 bases identical to TRBD2. Germline V lookup: CDR1 SGHRS, CDR2 YFSETQ. CDR3 size: 14 residues. The junction had 3 bases not matched to a gene; V was cut back by 5 bases and J by 1 base. The CDR3 nucleotides are TGCGCCAGCAGTAGGACTAGCGGTTCCTACGAGCAGTACTTC. Residues: CASSRTSGSYEQYF.

A remark on this clonotype: This may be a read error: a much more frequent sequence differs by one nucleotide. The conserved phenylalanine or tryptophan is not found at the CDR3 terminus, so this likely reflects a read error. The gene calls are TRBV19 and TRBJ1-5, with 7 bases aligning to TRBD1. Germline V lookup: CDR1 LNHDA, CDR2 SQIVND (reference sequence). This CDR3 region has 13 residues. With 9 bases clipped from V and 3 bases from J, the junction kept 5 bases outside the gene matches. CDR3 sequence: CASSDRYNQPQHL. The CDR3 nucleotides read TGTGCCAGCTCGGACAGGTACAATCAGCCCCAGCATCTT.

The table lists this clonotype with many counts. The missing conserved phenylalanine or tryptophan at the end of this CDR3 makes a read error likely. V gene TRBV20-1 combines with J gene TRBJ1-2; 9 bases align to TRBD1. This CDR3 contains 17 residues. Per germline, CDR1 DFQATT and CDR2 SNEGSKA (reference sequence). V lost 0 bases to trimming and J lost 4 bases; unmatched junction nucleotides: 12. Here the CDR3 reads CSARDGQGLRLGYGYTL. The CDR3 DNA reads TGCAGTGCTAGAGATGGACAGGGGCTACGGTTGGGCTATGGCTACACCCTC.

The chain couples TRBV6-1 to TRBJ1-5; D is perhaps TRBD1 (6 bases). Germline lookup yields CDR1 MNHNS and CDR2 SASEGT. Trimming took off 2 bases at V and 3 bases at J, with 14 bases between the two ends. The CDR3 extends over 16 amino acids. CDR3 bases: TGTGCCAGCAGTGAACCACCCGACAGGTCCAATCAGCCCCAGCATTTT. It translates to CASSEPPDRSNQPQHF.

This clonotype was picked up a small number of times. This chain joins TRBV6-1 and TRBJ2-4; the match to TRBD1 covers 7 bases. CDR1 is MNHNS, CDR2 SASEGT, per germline. The CDR3 sequence is 15 residues long. V trimming: 7 bases; J trimming: 0 bases; junction bases outside the gene matches: 6. In DNA form, the CDR3 reads TGTGCCAGCATAGGGACAGATCTAGCCAAAAACATTCAGTACTTC. Translation: CASIGTDLAKNIQYF.

This clonotype was picked up a small number of times. The J gene is TRBJ2-3, the V gene TRBV9; no reliable D call. The germline gives CDR1 SGDLS, CDR2 YYNGEE. The V end was cut by 0 bases, the J end by 0 bases, with 5 bases between. The CDR3 totals 14 residues. CDR3 loop: CASSVVSSTDTQYF. Here the CDR3 DNA reads TGTGCCAGCAGCGTAGTAAGTAGCACAGATACGCAGTATTTT.

This chain joins TRBV20-1 and TRBJ1-2; tentatively, D is TRBD1 (6 bases). Trimming took 2 bases from V and 4 from J, leaving 17 bases between them. Per germline, CDR1 DFQATT and CDR2 SNEGSKA (reference sequence). The CDR3 consists of 15 residues. The CDR3 protein is CSARPVEGDTYGYTF. The DNA of the CDR3 is TGCAGTGCTAGACCCGTGGAGGGGGATACCTATGGCTACACCTTC.

This clonotype was counted at least ten times. This chain joins TRBV6-5 and TRBJ1-1, with unresolved D. Germline CDR1 and CDR2: MNHEY and SVGAGI. There are 11 residues in the CDR3. Trimming removed 6 bases at V and 7 bases at J, with 9 bases between. The CDR3 is CASSAGDEAFF. As DNA, the CDR3 is TGTGCCAGCAGCGCCGGAGATGAAGCTTTCTTT.